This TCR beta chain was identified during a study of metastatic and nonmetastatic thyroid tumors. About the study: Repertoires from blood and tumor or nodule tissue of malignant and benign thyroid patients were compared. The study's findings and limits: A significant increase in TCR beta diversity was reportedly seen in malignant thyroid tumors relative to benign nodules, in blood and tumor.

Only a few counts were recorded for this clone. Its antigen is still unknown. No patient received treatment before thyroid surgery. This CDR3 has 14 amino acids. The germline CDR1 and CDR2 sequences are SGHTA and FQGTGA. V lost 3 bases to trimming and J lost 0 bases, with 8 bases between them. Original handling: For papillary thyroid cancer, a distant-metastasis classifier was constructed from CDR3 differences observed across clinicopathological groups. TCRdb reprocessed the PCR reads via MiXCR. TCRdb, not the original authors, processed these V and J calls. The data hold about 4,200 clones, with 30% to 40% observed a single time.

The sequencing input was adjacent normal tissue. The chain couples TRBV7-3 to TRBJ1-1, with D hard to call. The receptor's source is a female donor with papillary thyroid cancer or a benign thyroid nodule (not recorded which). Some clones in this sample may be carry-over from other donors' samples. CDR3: CASSLEPMNTEAFF. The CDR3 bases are TGTGCCAGCAGCTTGGAGCCCATGAACACTGAAGCTTTCTTT.